This TCR beta chain was retrieved from a study of blood T cell repertoires in COVID-19. As for the study in general: Italy, Spain and the United States were the sources of the convalescent and acute COVID-19 samples. The analysed material was cDNA or gDNA that came from T cells, B-cell-depleted T cells, or PBMCs.

Deletions cut 6 bases from V and 6 bases from J, with 15 bases between. Germline loops: CDR1 KGHSH, CDR2 LQKENI. The CDR3 covers 13 residues. Profiling relied on immunoSEQ multiplex PCR, and the TCRdb table lists in-frame clones only, not all of them. The data hold about 160,000 clones, with roughly 90% observed a single time. The clonotype comes from a man between 25 and 39 years old with COVID-19, enrolled during active disease. Sample: peripheral blood. V usage is TRBV18 and J usage is TRBJ2-7; D tentatively reads TRBD1 or TRBD2 (6 bases each). The CDR3 region is CASSPGEEGEQYF. The CDR3 nucleotides read TGTGCCAGCTCCCCAGGGGAGGAGGGCGAGCAGTACTTC.